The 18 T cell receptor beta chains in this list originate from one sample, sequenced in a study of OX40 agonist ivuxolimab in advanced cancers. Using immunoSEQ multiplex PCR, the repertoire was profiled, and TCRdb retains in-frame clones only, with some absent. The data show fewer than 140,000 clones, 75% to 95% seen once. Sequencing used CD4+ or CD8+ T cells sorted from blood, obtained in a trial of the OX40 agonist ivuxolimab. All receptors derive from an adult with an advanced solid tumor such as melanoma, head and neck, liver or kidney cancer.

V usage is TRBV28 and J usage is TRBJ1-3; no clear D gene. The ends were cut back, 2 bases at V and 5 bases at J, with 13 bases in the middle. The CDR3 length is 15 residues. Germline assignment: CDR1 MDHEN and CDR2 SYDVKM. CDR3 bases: TGTGCCAGCAGTTTACCTGGGGAGGGCCGAAACACCATATATTTT. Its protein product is CASSLPGEGRNTIYF.

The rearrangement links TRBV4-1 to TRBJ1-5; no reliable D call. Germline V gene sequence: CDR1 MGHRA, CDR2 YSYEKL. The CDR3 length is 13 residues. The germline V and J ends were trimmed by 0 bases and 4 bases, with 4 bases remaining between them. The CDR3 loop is CASSQDLNQPQHF. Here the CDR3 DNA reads TGCGCCAGCAGCCAAGACCTAAATCAGCCCCAGCATTTT.

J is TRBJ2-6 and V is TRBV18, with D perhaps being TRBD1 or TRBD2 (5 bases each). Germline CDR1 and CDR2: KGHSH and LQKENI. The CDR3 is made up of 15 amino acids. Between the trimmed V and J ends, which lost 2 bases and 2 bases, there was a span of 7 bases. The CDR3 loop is CASSPGGTGANVLTF. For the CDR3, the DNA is TGTGCCAGCTCACCAGGGGGTACTGGGGCCAACGTCCTGACTTTC.

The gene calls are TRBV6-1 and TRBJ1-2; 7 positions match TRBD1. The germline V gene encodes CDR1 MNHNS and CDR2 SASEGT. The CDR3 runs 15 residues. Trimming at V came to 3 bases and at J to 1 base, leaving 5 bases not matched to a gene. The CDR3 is CASSEQTGYNYGYTF. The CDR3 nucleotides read TGTGCCAGCAGTGAGCAGACAGGGTATAACTATGGCTACACCTTC.

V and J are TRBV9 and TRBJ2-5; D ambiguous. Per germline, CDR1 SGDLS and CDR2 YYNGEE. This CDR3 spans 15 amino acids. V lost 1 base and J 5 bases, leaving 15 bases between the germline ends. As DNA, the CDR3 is TGTGCCAGCAGCGTAACGGATGAGTTGGGGGAGACCCAGTACTTC. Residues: CASSVTDELGETQYF. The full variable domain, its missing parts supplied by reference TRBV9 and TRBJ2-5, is DSGVTQTPKHLITATGQRVTLRCSPRSGDLSVYWYQQSLDQGLQFLIQYYNGEERAKGNILERFSAQQFPDLHSELNLSSLELGDSALYFCASSVTDELGETQYFGPGTRLLVL.

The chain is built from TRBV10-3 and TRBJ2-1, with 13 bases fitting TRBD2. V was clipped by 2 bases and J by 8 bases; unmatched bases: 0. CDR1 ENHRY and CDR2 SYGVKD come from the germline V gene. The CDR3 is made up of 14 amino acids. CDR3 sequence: CAISEGTSGDEQFF. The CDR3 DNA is TGTGCCATCAGTGAGGGGACTAGCGGGGATGAGCAGTTCTTC.

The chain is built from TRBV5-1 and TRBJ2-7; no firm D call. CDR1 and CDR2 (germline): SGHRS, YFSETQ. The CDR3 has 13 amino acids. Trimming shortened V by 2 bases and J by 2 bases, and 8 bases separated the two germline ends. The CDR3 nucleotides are TGCGCCAGCAGCTTAGGGTCCGCCTACGAGCAGTACTTC. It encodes CASSLGSAYEQYF.

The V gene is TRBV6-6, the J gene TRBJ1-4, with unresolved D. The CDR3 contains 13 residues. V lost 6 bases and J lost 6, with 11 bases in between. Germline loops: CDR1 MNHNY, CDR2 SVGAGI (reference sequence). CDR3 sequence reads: CASSGILDEKLFF. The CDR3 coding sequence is TGTGCCAGCAGCGGGATCCTCGATGAAAAACTGTTTTTT.

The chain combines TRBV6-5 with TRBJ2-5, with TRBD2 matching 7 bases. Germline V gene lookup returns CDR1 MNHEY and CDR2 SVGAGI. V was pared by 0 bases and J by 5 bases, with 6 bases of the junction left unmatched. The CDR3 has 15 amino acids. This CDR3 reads CASSYSGRVGETQYF. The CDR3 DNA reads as TGTGCCAGCAGTTACTCGGGGAGGGTCGGTGAGACCCAGTACTTC.

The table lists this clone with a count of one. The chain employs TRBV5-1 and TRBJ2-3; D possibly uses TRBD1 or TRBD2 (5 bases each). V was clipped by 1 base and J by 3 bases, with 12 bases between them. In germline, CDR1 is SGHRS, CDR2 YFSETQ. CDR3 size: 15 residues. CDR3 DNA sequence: TGCGCCAGCAGCTTGCTGGGGGATTCGACAGATACGCAGTATTTT. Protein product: CASSLLGDSTDTQYF.

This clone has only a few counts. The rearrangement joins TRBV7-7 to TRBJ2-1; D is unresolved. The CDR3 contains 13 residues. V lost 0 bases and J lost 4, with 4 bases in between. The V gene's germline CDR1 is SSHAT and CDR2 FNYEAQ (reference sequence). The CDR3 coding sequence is TGTGCCAGCAGCTTAGCCAGTTACAATGAGCAGTTCTTC. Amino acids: CASSLASYNEQFF.

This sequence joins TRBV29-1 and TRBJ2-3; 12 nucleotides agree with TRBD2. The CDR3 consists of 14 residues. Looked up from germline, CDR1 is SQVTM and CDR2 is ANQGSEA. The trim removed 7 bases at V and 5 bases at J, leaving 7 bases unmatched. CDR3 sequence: CSGILAGGRDTQYF. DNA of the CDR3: TGCAGCGGGATCCTAGCGGGGGGGCGAGATACGCAGTATTTT.

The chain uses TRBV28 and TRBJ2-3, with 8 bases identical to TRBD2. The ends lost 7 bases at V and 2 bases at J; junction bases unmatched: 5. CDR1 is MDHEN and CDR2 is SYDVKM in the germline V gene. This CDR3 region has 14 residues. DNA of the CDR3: TGTGCCAGCATGGCGGGGGGCCTCACAGATACGCAGTATTTT. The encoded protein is CASMAGGLTDTQYF.

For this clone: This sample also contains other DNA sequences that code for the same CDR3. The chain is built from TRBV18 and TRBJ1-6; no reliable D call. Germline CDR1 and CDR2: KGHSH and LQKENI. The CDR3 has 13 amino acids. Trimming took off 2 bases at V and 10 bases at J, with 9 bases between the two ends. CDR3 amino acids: CASSPGLDSPLHF. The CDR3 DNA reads TGTGCCAGCTCACCAGGTCTCGACTCACCCCTCCACTTT.

The CDR3 is CASSGTEVTDTQYF. The DNA of the CDR3 is TGTGCCAGCAGCGGGACTGAAGTGACAGATACGCAGTATTTT. V usage is TRBV7-9 and J usage is TRBJ2-3; possible D gene TRBD2, 6 bases. Germline V gives CDR1 SEHNR, CDR2 FQNEAQ (reference sequence). V was pared by 5 bases and J by 3 bases, with 12 bases between. This CDR3 contains 14 residues.

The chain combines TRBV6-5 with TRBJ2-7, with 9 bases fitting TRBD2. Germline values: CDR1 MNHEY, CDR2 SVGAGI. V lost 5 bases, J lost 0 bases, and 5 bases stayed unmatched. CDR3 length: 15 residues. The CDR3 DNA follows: TGTGCCAGCAGTCCCGGCGGGGGGGGCTCCTACGAGCAGTACTTC. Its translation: CASSPGGGGSYEQYF.

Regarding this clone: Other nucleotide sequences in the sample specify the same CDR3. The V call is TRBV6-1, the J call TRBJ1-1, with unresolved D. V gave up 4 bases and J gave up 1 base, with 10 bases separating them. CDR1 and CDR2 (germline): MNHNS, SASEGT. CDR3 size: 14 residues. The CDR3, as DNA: TGTGCCAGCAGTGCCCCGGGAGGGAACACTGAAGCTTTCTTT. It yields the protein CASSAPGGNTEAFF.

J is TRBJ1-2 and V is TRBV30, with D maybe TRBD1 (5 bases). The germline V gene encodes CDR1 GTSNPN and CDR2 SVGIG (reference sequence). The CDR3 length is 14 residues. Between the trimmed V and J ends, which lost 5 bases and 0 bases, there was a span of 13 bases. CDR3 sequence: CAWGDGLSNYGYTF. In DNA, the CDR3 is TGTGCCTGGGGGGACGGGCTTTCTAACTATGGCTACACCTTC.